A selection of T cell receptor beta chains follows, all from one sample in a study of cytomegalovirus exposure and HLA in healthy donors. Method: immunoSEQ multiplex PCR; TCRdb's copy keeps in-frame clones and lacks some. The sample records approximately 150,000 clones, over 70% being singletons. Material: PBMCs. The receptor set was obtained from a male donor in good health and CMV-seropositive. Each CDR3 is given with its conserved first and last residue. A D gene is named only where the DNA matches it firmly. The size entry is marked missing in some rows and otherwise reads once, few, many or a size class.

J: TRBJ2-3
V: TRBV7-6
D: TRBD1
size: .
DNA: TGTGCCAGCAGCCGGGACAGGGGGCGAGATACGCAGTATTTT
CDR3: CASSRDRGRDTQYF

J: TRBJ1-5
V: TRBV6-6
D: .
size: once
DNA: TGTGCCAGCAGTTACGGTCAGGCCTTCAATCAGCCCCAGCATTTT
CDR3: CASSYGQAFNQPQHF

J: TRBJ1-2
V: TRBV5-6
D: .
size: .
DNA: TGTGCCAGCAGCTCCTACAGCCTCGACTATGGCTACACCTTC
CDR3: CASSSYSLDYGYTF

J: TRBJ1-1
V: TRBV30
D: TRBD1
size: .
DNA: TGTGCCTGGAGAGGACAGGGCTACACTGAAGCTTTCTTT
CDR3: CAWRGQGYTEAFF

J: TRBJ2-5
V: TRBV5-4
D: TRBD2
size: .
DNA: TGTGCCAGCAGCTTCTCGCGGGGGGAGAGGACCCAGTACTTC
CDR3: CASSFSRGERTQYF

J: TRBJ1-5
V: TRBV5-6
D: TRBD1
size: .
DNA: TGTGCCAGCAGCCACGGAGACAGGGGCAATCAGCCCCAGCATTTT
CDR3: CASSHGDRGNQPQHF

J: TRBJ1-1
V: TRBV10-2
D: TRBD1
size: .
DNA: TGCGCCAGCAGTGAAGGGACAGCGTCAGAAGCTTTCTTT
CDR3: CASSEGTASEAFF

J: TRBJ2-3
V: TRBV11-3
D: TRBD2
size: .
DNA: TGTGCCAGCAGCCCCGGCCCGGGACTAGCGGGGTCAGATACGCAGTATTTT
CDR3: CASSPGPGLAGSDTQYF

J: TRBJ1-2
V: TRBV2
D: .
size: .
DNA: TGTGCCAGCAGTGATGTTTCGGGGAACTATGGCTACACCTTC
CDR3: CASSDVSGNYGYTF

J: TRBJ2-7
V: TRBV5-8
D: .
size: .
DNA: TGTGCCAGCAGCTCTCACGGACACACCTACGAGCAGTACTTC
CDR3: CASSSHGHTYEQYF

J: TRBJ1-5
V: TRBV11-1
D: TRBD1
size: .
DNA: TGTGCCAGCAGCCCCACCGGGACAGGGGATCAGCCCCAGCATTTT
CDR3: CASSPTGTGDQPQHF

J: TRBJ2-7
V: TRBV6-5
D: TRBD1
size: .
DNA: TGTGCCAGCAGTTACCCTGGCAGGGGGAATCGGCAGTACTTC
CDR3: CASSYPGRGNRQYF

J: TRBJ2-1
V: TRBV6-5
D: .
size: .
DNA: TGTGCCAGCAGTCGAAGCGGGTTAGAGCAGTTCTTC
CDR3: CASSRSGLEQFF

J: TRBJ2-1
V: TRBV15
D: .
size: .
DNA: TGTGCCACCAGCACTGTAGTGGGGGGGCGGGCGGAGCAGTTCTTC
CDR3: CATSTVVGGRAEQFF

J: TRBJ1-2
V: TRBV5-1
D: TRBD1
size: .
DNA: TGCGCCAGCAGCTTGGGGCCCTTTTTACAGGGGGCAGATGGCTACACCTTC
CDR3: CASSLGPFLQGADGYTF

J: TRBJ2-1
V: TRBV7-2
D: TRBD2
size: .
DNA: TGTGCCAGCAGCTCTACGCTAGCGGGGAATGAGCAGTTCTTC
CDR3: CASSSTLAGNEQFF

J: TRBJ1-2
V: TRBV4-3
D: TRBD1
size: .
DNA: TGCGCCAGCAGCCAAGATCAAGGACAGGGGGATGGCTACACCTTC
CDR3: CASSQDQGQGDGYTF

J: TRBJ1-1
V: TRBV6-6
D: TRBD1
size: .
DNA: TGTGCCAGCAATGGACAGGGAAGGGACACTGAAGCTTTCTTT
CDR3: CASNGQGRDTEAFF

J: TRBJ1-2
V: TRBV29-1
D: .
size: once
DNA: TGCAGCGTCCCAGGACAGACTAACTATGGCTACACCTTC
CDR3: CSVPGQTNYGYTF

J: TRBJ2-3
V: TRBV6-1
D: .
size: .
DNA: TGTGCCAGCAGTACTAGCTGGGAGACAGATACGCAGTATTTT
CDR3: CASSTSWETDTQYF

J: TRBJ2-3
V: TRBV5-1
D: TRBD2
size: once
DNA: TGCGCCAGCAGCTCCTTAGCGGGCCTTAGCACAGATACGCAGTATTTT
CDR3: CASSSLAGLSTDTQYF

J: TRBJ2-2
V: TRBV29-1
D: TRBD2
size: .
DNA: TGCAGCGTTCGAACTAGCGGATTTGAGCTGTTTTTT
CDR3: CSVRTSGFELFF

J: TRBJ1-5
V: TRBV7-2
D: .
size: .
DNA: TGTGCCAGCAGCCTGGCAGGGGTAGGTGTGGATCAGCCCCAGCATTTT
CDR3: CASSLAGVGVDQPQHF

J: TRBJ2-5
V: TRBV7-8
D: TRBD1
size: .
DNA: TGTGCCAGCAGCCCTTGGACAGGGAGGGAGACCCAGTACTTC
CDR3: CASSPWTGRETQYF